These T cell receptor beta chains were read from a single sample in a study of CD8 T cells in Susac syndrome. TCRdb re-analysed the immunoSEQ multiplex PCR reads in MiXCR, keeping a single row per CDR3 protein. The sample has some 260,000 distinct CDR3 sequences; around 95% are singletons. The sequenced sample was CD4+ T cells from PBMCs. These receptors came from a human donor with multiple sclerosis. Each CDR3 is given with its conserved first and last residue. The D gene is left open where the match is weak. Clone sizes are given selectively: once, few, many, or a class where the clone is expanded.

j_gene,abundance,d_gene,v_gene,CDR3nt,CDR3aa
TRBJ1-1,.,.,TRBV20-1,TGCAGTGCTTCCGGATCTTGGTGGAACACTGAAGCTTTCTTT,CSASGSWWNTEAFF
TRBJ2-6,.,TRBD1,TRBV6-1,TGTGCCAGCAGTGTCGGGACAGGGGGCTGGTCTGGGGCCAACGTCCTGACTTTC,CASSVGTGGWSGANVLTF
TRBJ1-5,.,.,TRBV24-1,TGTGCCACCAGTGAACCAGGAGGCAATCAGCCCCAGCATTTT,CATSEPGGNQPQHF
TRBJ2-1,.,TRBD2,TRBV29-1,TGCAGCGTTGAATCAACGGGAGGGATACACAATGAGCAGTTCTTC,CSVESTGGIHNEQFF
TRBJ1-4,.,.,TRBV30,TGTGCCTGGGCTCAAGGGCGGAGTAATGAAAAACTGTTTTTT,CAWAQGRSNEKLFF
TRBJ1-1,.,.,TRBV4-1,TGCGCCAGCAGCCAGACCGGGACGGTGATGAACACTGAAGCTTTCTTT,CASSQTGTVMNTEAFF
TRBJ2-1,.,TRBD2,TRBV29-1,TGCAGCGTGCGAGGACTAGCGCCCTACAATGAGCAGTTCTTC,CSVRGLAPYNEQFF
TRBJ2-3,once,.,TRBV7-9,TGTGCCAGCAGCTTAGGCATGGGGACAGATACGCAGTATTTT,CASSLGMGTDTQYF
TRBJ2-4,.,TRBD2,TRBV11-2,TGTGCCAGCAGTCCGCGGGGGGAGAACATTCAGTACTTC,CASSPRGENIQYF
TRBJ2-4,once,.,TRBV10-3,TGTGCCATCAGTGAGTCGCTCGTAGGTGGGGGCGGGATAGCCAAAAACATTCAGTACTTC,CAISESLVGGGGIAKNIQYF
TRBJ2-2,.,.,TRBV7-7,TGTGCCAGCAGCTCCATTAAGGCCGGGGAGCTGTTTTTT,CASSSIKAGELFF
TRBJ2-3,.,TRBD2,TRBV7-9,TGTGCCAGCAGCGAGTCTAGCGGTAGCACAGATACGCAGTATTTT,CASSESSGSTDTQYF
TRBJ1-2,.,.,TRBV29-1,TGCAGCGTTGACGGGGGGTATGGCTACACCTTC,CSVDGGYGYTF
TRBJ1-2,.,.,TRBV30,TGTGCCTGGAGTGTACACGGCAGGGGCTATGGCTACACCTTC,CAWSVHGRGYGYTF
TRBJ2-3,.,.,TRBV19,TGTGCCAGTAGTATCCAAACAGGTACAGATACGCAGTATTTT,CASSIQTGTDTQYF
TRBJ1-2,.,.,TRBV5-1,TGCGCCAGCAGCTTGGGAGGCGGTTGGGACTATGGCTACACCTTC,CASSLGGGWDYGYTF
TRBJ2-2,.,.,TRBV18,TGTGCCAGCTCACCTATGCAGAACACCGGGGAGCTGTTTTTT,CASSPMQNTGELFF
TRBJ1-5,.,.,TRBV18,TGTGCCAGCACGGGACCAAATCAGCCCCAGCATTTT,CASTGPNQPQHF